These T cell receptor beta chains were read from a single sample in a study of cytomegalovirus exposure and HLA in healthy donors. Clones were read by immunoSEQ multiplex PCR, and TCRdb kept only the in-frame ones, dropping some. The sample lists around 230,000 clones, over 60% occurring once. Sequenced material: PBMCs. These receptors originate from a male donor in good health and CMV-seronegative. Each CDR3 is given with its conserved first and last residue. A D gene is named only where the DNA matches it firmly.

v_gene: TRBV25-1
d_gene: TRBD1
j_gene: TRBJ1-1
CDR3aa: CASRAGTGMVTEAFF

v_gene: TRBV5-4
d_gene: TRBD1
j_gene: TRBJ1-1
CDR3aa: CASSLTDRVNTEAFF

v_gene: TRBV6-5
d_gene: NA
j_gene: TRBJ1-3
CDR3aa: CASSYIEGGGNTIYF

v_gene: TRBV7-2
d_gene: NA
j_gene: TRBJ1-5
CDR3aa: CASSRDGLSNQPQHF

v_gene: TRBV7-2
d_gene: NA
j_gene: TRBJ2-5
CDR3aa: CASSFWEKETQYF

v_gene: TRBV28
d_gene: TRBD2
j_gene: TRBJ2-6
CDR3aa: CASVIAGDGANVLTF

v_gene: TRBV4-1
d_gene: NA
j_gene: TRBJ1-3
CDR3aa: CASSQLTGGFSGNTIYF

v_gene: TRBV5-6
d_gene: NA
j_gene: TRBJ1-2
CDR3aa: CASSQDSPRYTF

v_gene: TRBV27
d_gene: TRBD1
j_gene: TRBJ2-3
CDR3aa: CASSSGTGRLADTQYF

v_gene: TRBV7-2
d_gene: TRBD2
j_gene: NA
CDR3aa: CASSLVPSGHSYEQYF

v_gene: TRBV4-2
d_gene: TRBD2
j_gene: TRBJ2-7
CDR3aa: CASSQVGTSGGLYEQYF

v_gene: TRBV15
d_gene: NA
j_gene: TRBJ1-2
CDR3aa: CATSREAGETYGYTF

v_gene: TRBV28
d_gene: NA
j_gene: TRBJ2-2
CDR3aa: CASSLRGTVGTGELFF